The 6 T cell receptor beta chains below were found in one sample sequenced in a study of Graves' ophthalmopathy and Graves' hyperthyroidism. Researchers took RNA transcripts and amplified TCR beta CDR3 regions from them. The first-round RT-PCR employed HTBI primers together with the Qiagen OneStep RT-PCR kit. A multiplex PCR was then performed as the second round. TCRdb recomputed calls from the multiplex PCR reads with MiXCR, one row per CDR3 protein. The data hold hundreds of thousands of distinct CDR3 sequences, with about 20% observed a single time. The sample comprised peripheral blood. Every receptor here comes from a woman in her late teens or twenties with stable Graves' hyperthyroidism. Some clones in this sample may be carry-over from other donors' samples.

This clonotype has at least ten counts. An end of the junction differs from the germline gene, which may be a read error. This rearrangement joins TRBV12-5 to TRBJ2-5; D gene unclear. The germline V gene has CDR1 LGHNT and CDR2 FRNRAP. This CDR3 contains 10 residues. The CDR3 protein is CASGLGTQYF. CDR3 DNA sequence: TGTGCTAGTGGCTTGGGGACCCAGTACTTC. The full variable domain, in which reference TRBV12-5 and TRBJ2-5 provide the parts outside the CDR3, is DARVTQTPRHKVTEMGQEVTMRCQPILGHNTVFWYRQTMMQGLELLAYFRNRAPLDDSGMPKDRFSAEMPDATLATLKIQPSEPRDSAVYFCASGLGTQYFGPGTRLLVL.

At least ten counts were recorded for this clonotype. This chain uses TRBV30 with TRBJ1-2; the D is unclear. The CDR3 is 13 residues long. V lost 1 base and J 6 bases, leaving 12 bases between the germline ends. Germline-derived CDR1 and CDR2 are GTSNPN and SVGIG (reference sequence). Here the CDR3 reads CAWSDTDTDGYTF. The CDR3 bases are TGTGCCTGGAGTGATACGGATACGGATGGCTACACCTTC.

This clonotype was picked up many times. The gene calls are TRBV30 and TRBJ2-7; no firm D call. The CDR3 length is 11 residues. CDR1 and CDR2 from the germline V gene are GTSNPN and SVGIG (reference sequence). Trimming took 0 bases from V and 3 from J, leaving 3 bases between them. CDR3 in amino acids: CAWSVRYEQYF. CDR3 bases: TGTGCCTGGAGTGTACGCTACGAGCAGTACTTC.

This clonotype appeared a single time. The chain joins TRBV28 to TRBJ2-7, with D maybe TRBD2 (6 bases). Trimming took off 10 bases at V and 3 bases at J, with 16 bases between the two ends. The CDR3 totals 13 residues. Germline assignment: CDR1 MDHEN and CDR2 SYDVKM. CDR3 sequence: CANRRGIGYEQYF. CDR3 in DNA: TGTGCCAACAGGAGGGGTATAGGCTACGAGCAGTACTTC.

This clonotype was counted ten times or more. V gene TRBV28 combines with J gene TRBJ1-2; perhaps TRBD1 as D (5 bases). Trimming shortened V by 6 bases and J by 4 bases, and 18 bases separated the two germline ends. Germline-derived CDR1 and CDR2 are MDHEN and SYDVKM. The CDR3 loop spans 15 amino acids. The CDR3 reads CASRTPLGVGYGYTF. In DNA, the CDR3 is TGTGCCAGCAGGACACCCCTGGGGGTCGGCTATGGCTACACCTTC.

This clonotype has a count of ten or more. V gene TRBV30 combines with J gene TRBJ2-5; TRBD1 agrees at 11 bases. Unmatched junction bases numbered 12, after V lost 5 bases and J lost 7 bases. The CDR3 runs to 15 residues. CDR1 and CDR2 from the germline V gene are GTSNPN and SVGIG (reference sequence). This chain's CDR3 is CAWESTGTGGWTQYF. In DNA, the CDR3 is TGTGCCTGGGAATCTACCGGGACAGGGGGTTGGACCCAGTACTTC.